The text below deals with one T cell receptor (beta chain). Its specificity is unknown. The data were taken from a study of radiation and T cells in renal cell carcinoma. Whole-study context: Nephrectomy followed 15 Gy stereotactic body radiation by 4 weeks.

Documented time point: blood 2 weeks post-SBRT. Stated treatment: 15 Gy SBRT to primary tumor, nephrectomy 4 weeks later. Radiation-treated patients gave blood at baseline, week 2 and week 4. The patient's renal cell carcinoma had clear cell pathology. Sequencing used immunoSEQ multiplex PCR; TCRdb keeps in-frame clones, though not all of them. This sample has over 60,000 clones, with 80% to 90% found just once. Study results and caveats: No pretreatment tumor biopsies were available for baseline clonotypes.

The specimen comprised blood, sampled from a patient whose treatment included radiotherapy and nephrectomy. The receptor was isolated from a woman aged 50 to 60 with renal cell carcinoma.

The CDR3 coding sequence is TGTGCCAGCAGTTACGGCGGCTACACCTTC. Encoded protein: CASSYGGYTF. The chain carries TRBV6-6 and TRBJ1-2; no reliable D call. The CDR3 extends over 10 amino acids. V was clipped by 2 bases and J by 8 bases, with 3 bases between them. CDR1 is MNHNY and CDR2 is SVGAGI in the germline V gene (reference sequence).